This is a list of T cell receptor beta chains from one sample in a study of cytotoxic CD8 clonotypes in ibrutinib-treated CLL. Repertoires were generated with immunoSEQ multiplex PCR, while TCRdb's copy carries only in-frame clones and drops some. The table lists approximately 42,000 clones, over 60% of them singletons. Sequencing used PBMCs, obtained after 12 months of ibrutinib treatment. These receptors originate from a human donor with chronic lymphocytic leukemia. Each CDR3 is given with its conserved first and last residue. D genes are given only for firm matches. Clone size appears in some rows only: once, few, many, or a class for an expanded clone.

-	-	TRBV18	TRBJ1-2	CASSAYRSVGGYTF	TGTGCCAGCTCAGCCTACAGATCAGTAGGTGGCTACACCTTC
once	TRBD1	TRBV28	TRBJ2-3	CASSVPGQLTDTQYF	TGTGCCAGCAGTGTCCCGGGACAGCTCACAGATACGCAGTATTTT
-	-	TRBV7-8	TRBJ1-1	CASSVGTEAFF	TGTGCCAGCAGCGTGGGCACTGAAGCTTTCTTT
-	TRBD1	TRBV6-5	TRBJ1-3	CASISDRDFGNTIYF	TGTGCCAGTATCTCGGACAGGGATTTCGGAAACACCATATATTTT
once	-	TRBV7-9	TRBJ1-1	CASSLALGNTEAFF	TGTGCCAGCAGCTTAGCCCTAGGAAACACTGAAGCTTTCTTT
-	TRBD2	TRBV28	TRBJ2-7	CASSRTSGAYEQYF	TGTGCCAGCAGTCGGACTAGCGGGGCCTACGAGCAGTACTTC
-	-	TRBV6-1	TRBJ1-5	CASNPSEGYNQPQHF	TGTGCCAGCAACCCCAGTGAAGGGTACAATCAGCCCCAGCATTTT
few	-	TRBV29-1	TRBJ1-1	CSAVKGVQNTEAFF	TGCAGTGCTGTTAAGGGGGTCCAGAACACTGAAGCTTTCTTT
-	-	TRBV6-1	TRBJ1-5	CASSEFKPQHF	TGTGCCAGCAGTGAATTCAAGCCCCAGCATTTT
once	-	TRBV5-4	TRBJ2-3	CASSWDFTDTQYF	TGTGCCAGCAGTTGGGACTTCACAGATACGCAGTATTTT
-	-	TRBV5-4	TRBJ2-7	CASSVVGAGDF	TGTGCCAGCAGCGTGGTGGGGGCAGGCGACTTC
-	-	TRBV7-8	TRBJ2-6	CASSSYRAAGANVLTF	TGTGCCAGCAGCTCGTACAGGGCGGCTGGGGCCAACGTCCTGACTTTC
-	TRBD1	TRBV7-2	TRBJ1-3	CASSPSPGTDKFSGNTIYF	TGTGCCAGCAGCCCATCACCCGGGACAGATAAGTTCTCTGGAAACACCATATATTTT
-	TRBD1	TRBV6-1	TRBJ2-5	CASSGTGRAKTQYF	TGTGCCAGCAGTGGGACAGGCCGTGCTAAGACCCAGTACTTC
-	-	TRBV7-9	TRBJ1-1	CASSPLQGEAFF	TGTGCCAGCAGCCCCCTCCAAGGCGAAGCTTTCTTT
-	-	TRBV2	TRBJ2-3	CASSELALRTDTQYF	TGTGCCAGCAGTGAGCTAGCCTTACGCACAGATACGCAGTATTTT
-	-	TRBV9	TRBJ2-3	CASSVEGSGNTQYF	TGTGCCAGCAGCGTAGAAGGGAGTGGAAATACGCAGTATTTT
-	TRBD1	TRBV27	TRBJ1-3	CASSSTGGSGNTIYF	TGTGCCAGCAGCTCTACAGGGGGCTCTGGAAACACCATATATTTT
-	-	TRBV11-2	TRBJ2-3	CASSLGLGPADTQYF	TGTGCCAGCAGCTTAGGCCTAGGCCCCGCAGATACGCAGTATTTT
-	TRBD1	TRBV29-1	TRBJ1-1	CSVDRKQGADEAFF	TGCAGCGTTGATAGGAAACAGGGGGCAGATGAAGCTTTCTTT
-	-	TRBV9	TRBJ2-3	CASSGSFMDTQYF	TGTGCCAGCAGCGGATCCTTCATGGATACGCAGTATTTT
once	-	TRBV10-3	TRBJ1-3	CAISDAGNSGNTIYF	TGTGCCATCAGTGATGCAGGGAACTCTGGAAACACCATATATTTT